This is a list of T cell receptor beta chains from one sample in a study of T cells in Graves' hyperthyroidism and ophthalmopathy. TCRdb passed the multiplex PCR reads through MiXCR, listing each CDR3 protein once. The sample carries about 740,000 distinct CDR3 sequences, around 15% recorded once. The specimen was blood. These receptors all come from a woman younger than 30 with Graves' hyperthyroidism. The CDR3 runs from the conserved cysteine through the conserved F or W. D genes are given only for firm matches. Rows give clone size only sometimes, using once, few, many, or a class for an expanded clone.

TRBV5-5	.	TRBJ2-1	many	TGTGCCAGCAGCTTTATCTTCGGCAATGAGCAGTTCTTC	CASSFIFGNEQFF
TRBV20-1	.	TRBJ2-4	.	TGCAGTGCTAGAGCCCGGGTAGCCAAAAACATTCAGTACTTC	CSARARVAKNIQYF
TRBV7-8	.	TRBJ2-7	few	TGTGCCAGCAGCTCGGGACCGGAAAGCTACGAGCAGTACTTC	CASSSGPESYEQYF
TRBV6-5	.	TRBJ1-4	.	TGTGCCAGCAGTTACGGCTATAATGAAAAACTGTTTTTT	CASSYGYNEKLFF
TRBV30	.	TRBJ2-1	few	TGTGCCTACGTAGCCGGCGGCGGAGGGGGCTATGAGCAGTTCTTC	CAYVAGGGGGYEQFF
TRBV19	TRBD1	TRBJ2-7	.	TGTGCCAGTAGTATCAAGGGACAGGAAACATACTCCTACGAGCAGTACTTC	CASSIKGQETYSYEQYF
TRBV27	TRBD2	TRBJ2-2	few	TGTGCCAGCGGGCGACTAGCGGGGAAAACCGGGGAGCTGTTTTTT	CASGRLAGKTGELFF
TRBV7-9	TRBD2	TRBJ2-1	many	TGTGCCAGCAGCCCATTAGCGGGGCACTCCTACAATGAGCAGTTCTTC	CASSPLAGHSYNEQFF
TRBV2	TRBD1	TRBJ1-1	many	TGTGCCAGCAGGGGGGACAGGGATGCTGAAGCTTTCTTT	CASRGDRDAEAFF
TRBV19	.	TRBJ2-1	once	TGTGCCAGTTCGACCGCGAGGGGGAATGAGCAGTTCTTC	CASSTARGNEQFF
TRBV9	.	TRBJ2-3	few	TGTGCCAGCACCTCAGAGGGACTGAGCACAGATACGCAGTATTTT	CASTSEGLSTDTQYF
TRBV9	TRBD1	TRBJ2-7	many	TGTGCCAGCAGCGAGGGGACAGGGCTTTACGAGCAGTACTTC	CASSEGTGLYEQYF
TRBV11-2	.	TRBJ2-7	once	TGTGCCAGCAGCTTAGAGGTAGCAAACGAGCAGTACTTC	CASSLEVANEQYF
TRBV10-3	TRBD1	TRBJ1-5	many	TGTGCCATCAGTCGACAGGGGGCGGGCCAGCCCCAGCATTTT	CAISRQGAGQPQHF
TRBV30	.	TRBJ1-1	many	TGTGCCTGGCGACCGACCGGGAACATTAACACTGAAGCTTTCTTT	CAWRPTGNINTEAFF
TRBV12-3/TRBV12-4	TRBD1	TRBJ2-7	many	TGTGCCAGCAGTTTCGGGACAGGGGGCGCGGGGCAGTACTTC	CASSFGTGGAGQYF
TRBV6-1	.	TRBJ2-5	.	TGTGCCAGTCGACATGACTCGTCCCAGTACTTC	CASRHDSSQYF
TRBV29-1	TRBD2	TRBJ2-3	many	TGCAGCGTTGATCGAGAGGGAGGGTCCTCATCAGATACGCAGTATTTT	CSVDREGGSSSDTQYF
TRBV5-5	.	TRBJ1-1	.	TGTGCCAGCAGAATAATGACGGGTGAAGCTTTCTTT	CASRIMTGEAFF
TRBV3-1	TRBD2	TRBJ2-3	few	TGTGCCAGCAGCCAAGATTTGAAAGCGGGAGGGATTGGGGGTCGGTACACAGATACGCAGTATTTT	CASSQDLKAGGIGGRYTDTQYF
TRBV19	.	TRBJ1-2	.	TGTGCCAGTAGTACCGGACAGAGACTTAACTATGGCTACACCTTC	CASSTGQRLNYGYTF
TRBV12-3/TRBV12-4	.	TRBJ2-2	.	TGTGCCAGCAGTCGTGGGGTTGCCGGGGAGCTGTTTTTT	CASSRGVAGELFF
TRBV12-3/TRBV12-4	.	TRBJ1-5	many	TGTGCCAGCAGTTTAGCGTCCAGGGCTCAGCCCCAGCATTTT	CASSLASRAQPQHF
TRBV14	.	TRBJ2-7	.	TGTGCCAGCAGCCAAGTTGGGACCCGCGGGGAGCAGTACTTC	CASSQVGTRGEQYF
TRBV5-1	.	TRBJ2-5	few	TGCGCCAGCAGCTTGGTTGGCAGGAAAGAGACCCAGTACTTC	CASSLVGRKETQYF
TRBV27	TRBD1	TRBJ1-1	few	TGTGCCAGCAGTATGGGACAGCAAGGGTTAAGAACCATGAACACTGAAGCTTTCTTT	CASSMGQQGLRTMNTEAFF
TRBV6-1	.	TRBJ2-7	.	TGTGCCAGCAGTCACCTAGGGTACCCCTACGAGCAGTACTTC	CASSHLGYPYEQYF
TRBV29-1	.	TRBJ1-2	few	TGCAGCGTTGAGGGGCAGGGTTGGAATGGCTACACCTTC	CSVEGQGWNGYTF
TRBV28	TRBD1	TRBJ2-5	many	TGTGCCAGCAGGCGCACCGCGACAGGGGGCTTGAAAGAGACCCAGTACTTC	CASRRTATGGLKETQYF
TRBV5-5	.	TRBJ1-1	few	TGTGCCAGCAGCTTTATGACTGAAGCTTTCTTT	CASSFMTEAFF
TRBV24-1	.	TRBJ1-2	.	TGTGCCACCAGCCGTGGGGATACTTTCTATGGCTACACCTTC	CATSRGDTFYGYTF
TRBV4-2	TRBD2	TRBJ2-3	.	TGTGCCAGCAGCTCATCTCTAGCGGGAGGCCTCACAGATACGCAGTATTTT	CASSSSLAGGLTDTQYF
TRBV6-2/TRBV6-3	.	TRBJ2-7	.	TGTGCCAGCAGTTTCTTGAGGGGGGCCTTCTCCTACGAGCAGTACTTC	CASSFLRGAFSYEQYF
TRBV7-9	.	TRBJ1-1	many	TGTGCCAGCAGCTTAACTCAGGGGACACCCGAAGCTTTCTTT	CASSLTQGTPEAFF
TRBV4-1	TRBD1	TRBJ2-7	many	TGCGCCAGCAGCAGGCAGGGGGACCACGAGCAGTACTTC	CASSRQGDHEQYF
TRBV15	TRBD2	TRBJ2-5	few	TGTGCCACCAGCAGAGATCCGGGGGGAGAGACCCAGTACTTC	CATSRDPGGETQYF
TRBV5-1	TRBD2	TRBJ2-1	.	TGCGCCAGCTCCGAAAGCGGGAAAGCCTACAATGAGCAGTTCTTC	CASSESGKAYNEQFF
TRBV6-5	.	TRBJ1-1	.	TGTGCCAGCAGTTACAAGGGTATCTCGACTGAAGCTTTCTTT	CASSYKGISTEAFF
TRBV7-9	.	TRBJ2-1	few	TGTGCCAGCAGCTTAGCGTCGGGGATTGCTGAGCAGTTCTTC	CASSLASGIAEQFF
TRBV29-1	TRBD1	TRBJ1-1	.	TGCAGCGTGGTCGAGGGGGCGGGCACTGAAGCTTTCTTT	CSVVEGAGTEAFF
TRBV28	TRBD1	TRBJ2-1	.	TGTGCCAGCAGACATCAGACAGGGCACGAGCAGTTCTTC	CASRHQTGHEQFF
TRBV28	.	TRBJ2-3	many	TGTGCCAGCACAACAACCAGTACGCAGTATTTT	CASTTTSTQYF
TRBV5-5	TRBD1	TRBJ2-1	few	TGTGCCAGCAGCCGACAGGGGGCCAATGAGCAGTTCTTC	CASSRQGANEQFF
TRBV5-1	.	TRBJ2-6	many	TGCGCCAGCAGCATCTCGCCCGCTCGTCGGAGCTCTGGGGCCAACGTCCTGACTTTC	CASSISPARRSSGANVLTF
TRBV30	.	TRBJ1-4	many	TGTGCCTGGGACGTCGGGGGAAAACTGTTTTTT	CAWDVGGKLFF
TRBV6-2/TRBV6-3	.	TRBJ2-5	.	TGTGCCAGCAGTTACTTGCCGGAGACCCAGTACTTC	CASSYLPETQYF
TRBV7-9	TRBD2	TRBJ2-1	.	TGTGCCAGCAGCTTCGGGACTAGCGGGAGTTCGGGCAATGAGCAGTTCTTC	CASSFGTSGSSGNEQFF
TRBV18	TRBD2	TRBJ2-7	.	TGTGCCAGCTCACCACGGGCTAGCGGGATTTACGAGCAGTACTTC	CASSPRASGIYEQYF
TRBV2	TRBD2	TRBJ2-1	many	TGTGCCAGCAGCCCCACAGCAGCGGGAGGCGATGAGCAGTTCTTC	CASSPTAAGGDEQFF
TRBV20-1	.	TRBJ1-1	.	TGCAGTGCTCGAGACCCACCCCACACTGAAGCTTTCTTT	CSARDPPHTEAFF
TRBV30	TRBD1	TRBJ2-1	many	TGTGCCTCCCGGGACAGGGGAGCAGCTGACTACAATGAGCAGTTCTTC	CASRDRGAADYNEQFF
TRBV28	TRBD1	TRBJ2-2	many	TGTGCCAGCAGGCGACGACAGGGGATATACGGCGGGGAGCTGTTTTTT	CASRRRQGIYGGELFF
TRBV6-1	.	TRBJ1-5	few	TGTGCCAGCATCACAAGGGGGTCTAATCAGCCCCAGCATTTT	CASITRGSNQPQHF
TRBV13	TRBD1	TRBJ1-2	many	TGTGCCAGCAGCTTTGCTCACGGACAGGGCAACTATGGCTACACCTTC	CASSFAHGQGNYGYTF
TRBV6-1	TRBD2	TRBJ2-2	many	TGTGCCAGCAGTGCGCCCCTCCCGGGACTAGCGGGAGTAATGGGGACCGGGGAGCTGTTTTTT	CASSAPLPGLAGVMGTGELFF
TRBV9	TRBD1	TRBJ2-3	many	TGTGCCAGCAGCGCCCGGGACAGGGTTACAGATACGCAGTATTTT	CASSARDRVTDTQYF
TRBV10-1	TRBD1	TRBJ2-1	.	TGCGCCAGCAGCGGATCCGGGACAGCCTACAATGAGCAGTTCTTC	CASSGSGTAYNEQFF
TRBV30	.	TRBJ2-2	.	TGTGCCTGGAGAGAAAAGAACACCGGGGAGCTGTTTTTT	CAWREKNTGELFF